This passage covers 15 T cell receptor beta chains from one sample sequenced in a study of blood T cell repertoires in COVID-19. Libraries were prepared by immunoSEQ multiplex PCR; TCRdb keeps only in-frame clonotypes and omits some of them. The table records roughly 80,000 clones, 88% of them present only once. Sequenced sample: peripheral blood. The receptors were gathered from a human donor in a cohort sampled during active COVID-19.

Here the CDR3 reads CASSLKRGDRGRETQYF. The DNA for the CDR3 is TGTGCCAGCAGCCTAAAGAGGGGCGACAGGGGTCGGGAGACCCAGTACTTC. The chain has TRBV3-1 (or the pseudogene TRBV3-2) and TRBJ2-5; TRBD1 agrees at 8 bases. The CDR3 sequence is 17 residues long. V was pared by 4 bases and J by 5 bases, with 15 bases of the junction left unmatched. Germline CDR1 reads LGHDT; CDR2 reads YNNKEL (reference sequence).

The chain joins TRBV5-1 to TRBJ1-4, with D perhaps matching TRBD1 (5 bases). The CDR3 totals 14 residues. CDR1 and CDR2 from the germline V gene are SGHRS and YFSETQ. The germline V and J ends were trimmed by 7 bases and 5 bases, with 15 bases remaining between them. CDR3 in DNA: TGCGCCAGCTCCGGGGGGGGAGAAAATGAAAAACTGTTTTTT. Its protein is CASSGGGENEKLFF.

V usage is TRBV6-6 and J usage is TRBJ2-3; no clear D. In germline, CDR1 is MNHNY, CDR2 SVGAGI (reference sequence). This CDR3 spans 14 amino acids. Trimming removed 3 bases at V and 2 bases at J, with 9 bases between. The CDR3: CASSYGPLTDTQYF. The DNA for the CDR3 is TGTGCCAGCAGTTATGGCCCCCTCACAGATACGCAGTATTTT.

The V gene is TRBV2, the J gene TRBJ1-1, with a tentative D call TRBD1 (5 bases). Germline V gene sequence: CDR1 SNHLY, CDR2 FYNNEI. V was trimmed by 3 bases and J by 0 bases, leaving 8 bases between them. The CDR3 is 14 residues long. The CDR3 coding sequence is TGTGCCAGCAGTGAGAGACAGTTGAACACTGAAGCTTTCTTT. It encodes CASSERQLNTEAFF.

The CDR3 nucleotides are TGTGCCATCAGCCCCCGTGAACTAGTTACAGATACGCAGTATTTT. Protein: CAISPRELVTDTQYF. The chain employs TRBV10-3 and TRBJ2-3, with D tentatively TRBD2 (5 bases). Trimming shortened V by 6 bases and J by 3 bases, and 16 bases separated the two germline ends. This CDR3 has 15 amino acids. Germline CDR1 ENHRY, CDR2 SYGVKD.

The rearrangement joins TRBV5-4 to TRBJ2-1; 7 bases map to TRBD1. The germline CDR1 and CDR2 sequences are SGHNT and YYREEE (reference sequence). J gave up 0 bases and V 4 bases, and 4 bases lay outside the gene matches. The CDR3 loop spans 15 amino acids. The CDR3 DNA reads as TGTGCCAGCAGCAGGACAGGTAGCTCCTACAATGAGCAGTTCTTC. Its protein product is CASSRTGSSYNEQFF.

CDR3 region: CASSPPPGLAGEIQPHNEQFF. The CDR3, as DNA: TGTGCCAGCAGTCCACCACCGGGACTAGCGGGAGAAATACAGCCCCACAATGAGCAGTTCTTC. The V and J genes are TRBV6-2 or TRBV6-3 and TRBJ2-1, with TRBD2 identical over 14 bases. The CDR3 sequence is 21 residues long. The V segment lost 5 bases and the J segment 5 bases; nucleotides outside the gene matches: 20. The germline V gene encodes CDR1 MNHEY and CDR2 SVGEGT.

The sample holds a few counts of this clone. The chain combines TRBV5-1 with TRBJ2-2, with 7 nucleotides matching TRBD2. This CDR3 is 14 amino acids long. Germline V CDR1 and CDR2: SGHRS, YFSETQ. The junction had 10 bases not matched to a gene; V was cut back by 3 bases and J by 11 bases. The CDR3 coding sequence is TGCGCCAGCAGCTCCTCGGGGGGTCGTAGAGAGCTGTTTTTT. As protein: CASSSSGGRRELFF.

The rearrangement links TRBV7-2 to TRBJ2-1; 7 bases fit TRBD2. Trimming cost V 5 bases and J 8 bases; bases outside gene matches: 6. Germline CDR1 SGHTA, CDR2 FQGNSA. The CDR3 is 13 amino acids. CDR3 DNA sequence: TGTGCCAGCAGCCCTTCTAGCGGTCATGAGCAGTTCTTC. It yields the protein CASSPSSGHEQFF.

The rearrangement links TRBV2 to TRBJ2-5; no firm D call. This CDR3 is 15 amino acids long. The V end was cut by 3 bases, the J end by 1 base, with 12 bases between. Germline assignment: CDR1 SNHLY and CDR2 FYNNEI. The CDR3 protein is CASSDETRFQETQYF. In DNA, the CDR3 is TGTGCCAGCAGTGATGAGACACGGTTCCAAGAGACCCAGTACTTC.

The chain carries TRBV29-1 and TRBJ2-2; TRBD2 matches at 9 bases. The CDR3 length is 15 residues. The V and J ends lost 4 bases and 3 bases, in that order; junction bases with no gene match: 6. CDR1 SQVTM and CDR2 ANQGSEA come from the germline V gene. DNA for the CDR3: TGCAGCGTTGCCAGCGGGAGGTCGGACACCGGGGAGCTGTTTTTT. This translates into CSVASGRSDTGELFF.

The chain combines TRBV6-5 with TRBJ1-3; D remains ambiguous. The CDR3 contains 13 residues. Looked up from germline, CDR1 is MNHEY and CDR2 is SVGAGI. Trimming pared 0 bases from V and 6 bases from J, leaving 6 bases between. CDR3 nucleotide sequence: TGTGCCAGCAGTTACTCGGCCTTAAACACCATATATTTT. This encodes CASSYSALNTIYF.

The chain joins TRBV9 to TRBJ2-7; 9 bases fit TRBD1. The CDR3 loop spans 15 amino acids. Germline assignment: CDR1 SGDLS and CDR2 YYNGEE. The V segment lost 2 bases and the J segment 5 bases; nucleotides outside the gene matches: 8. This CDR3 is CASSVTQGALHEQYF. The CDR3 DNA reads TGTGCCAGCAGCGTTACACAGGGGGCCCTCCACGAGCAGTACTTC.

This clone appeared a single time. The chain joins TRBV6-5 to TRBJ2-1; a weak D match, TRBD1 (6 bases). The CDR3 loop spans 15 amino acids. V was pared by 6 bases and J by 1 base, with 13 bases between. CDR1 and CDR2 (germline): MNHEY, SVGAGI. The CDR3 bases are TGTGCCAGCAGACTCTTGGGGGCTTCCTACAATGAGCAGTTCTTC. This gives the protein CASRLLGASYNEQFF.

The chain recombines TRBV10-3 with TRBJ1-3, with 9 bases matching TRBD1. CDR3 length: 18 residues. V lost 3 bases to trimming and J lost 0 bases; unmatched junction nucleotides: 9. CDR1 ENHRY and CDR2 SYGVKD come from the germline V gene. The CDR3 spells CAISDPGQGTYSGNTIYF. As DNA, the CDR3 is TGTGCCATCAGTGACCCGGGACAGGGAACGTACTCTGGAAACACCATATATTTT.